This TCR beta chain was profiled in a study of T-cell memory formation after mild COVID-19 (dated by TCRdb to about 2021). Study-wide context: Most TCR sequence clusters were specific to one of the two donors. Two young, previously healthy adult volunteers, one female and one male, were included in the cohort. In two donors, T-cell clones that expanded and contracted after mild COVID-19 were followed by sequencing TCRalpha and TCRbeta repertoires longitudinally. Broader findings and caveats from the paper: Clones contracting from day 15 to 85 had balanced CD4/CD8 phenotypes, while a second wave expanding from day 15 to 37 was biased towards CD4+. Contracting CD4+ clones appeared mostly in the CM and EM memory subsets, whereas CD8+ clones were enriched in EMRA. Whether the second-wave clones peaking on day 37 were SARS-CoV-2 specific was not confirmed. Some responding clones were detected in pre-infection memory, suggesting pre-existing cross-reactive memory T cells joined the SARS-CoV-2 response. The study included only a couple of mild cases, and larger cohorts that include severe cases with pre-infection samples were judged to be necessary.

Sequenced on an Illumina NovaSeq 6000. cDNA libraries for TCRalpha and TCRbeta were prepared by 5'RACE using constant-segment primers, with sample barcodes and unique molecular identifiers added. Trizol reagent was used to extract RNA from every sample. The libraries were amplified in two PCR steps, and the second step added a second sample barcode and Illumina TruSeq adapters. The libraries were sequenced on an Illumina NovaSeq using 2 x 150 bp paired-end reads. In the source study's methods: The reads were demultiplexed and collapsed into UMI-guided consensus sequences using migec v1.2.7. Using mixcr v2.1.11, UMI consensuses were aligned to TRA and TRB V and J templates and then assembled into clonotypes. A clonotype was counted as expanded or contracted only when both edgeR and NoisET called the clonotype significant, with the noise models trained on biological replicates. edgeR calls used a false discovery rate-adjusted p below 0.01 and a log2 fold-change threshold of 1. As an exploratory analysis of dynamics, max-normalized trajectories of the 1000 most abundant clonotypes were examined with PCA combined with hierarchical clustering. The CD4 or CD8 phenotype of responding clones was assigned using the separately sequenced CD4+ and CD8+ repertoires. The public reads were run again by TCRdb, first through fastp at Q25 and then through MiXCR, and only productive beta chains were kept. CDR3 protein duplicates are merged, each entry listing the most common genes and DNA. These V and J calls are TCRdb output, not the study's own analysis. This sample gives about 100,000 distinct CDR3 sequences in total; 8.5% to 14% of them show up just once. Approximately 40% of the sample belongs to the ten largest clones.

PBMCs were isolated by Ficoll-Paque density gradient centrifugation. Remarks on this clonotype: The antigen it binds to is not known. Base quality data are lacking; no much larger clone is found one base away.

Spanning cysteine to phenylalanine, the CDR3 consists of 15 amino acids. Of all the DNA, just the CDR3 is kept, 45 bases in frame from base 1. The V end loses 5 bases and the J end loses 7 bases, and a stretch of 18 bases separates them. From the germline V gene (reference sequence), CDR1 is LNHDA and CDR2 is SQIVND. This chain is built from TRBV19 and TRBJ2-1; a tentative D call is TRBD1 (5 bases match). Specimen: PBMCs or a T cell subset sorted from them (not recorded which). The clonotype was recovered from a man between 18 and 29 years old who had mild COVID-19 (a few samples of this study predate the infection). The sample titles of this study are shuffled in the database, so cell type and time point are left out; the donor was told from shared clones. The CDR3 reads as follows: CASSLDRGSLNEQFF. The nucleotide sequence reads TGTGCCAGTAGTCTCGACAGAGGAAGTTTGAATGAGCAGTTCTTC.